This is a list of T cell receptor beta chains from one sample in a study of coeliac disease. TCRdb's table, derived via immunoSEQ multiplex PCR, lists solely in-frame clones and lacks some. The sample gives 4,000 to 5,000 clones, roughly 58% of which show up once; over 6.5% is in the top ten. Sequenced sample: intraepithelial lymphocytes from the gut. These receptors all stem from a woman under 30 with active celiac disease. CDR3s include the opening cysteine and the closing phenylalanine or tryptophan. Fields, in order: D gene, clone size, V gene, J gene, CDR3 protein, CDR3 DNA. D genes are given only for firm matches. The size of a clone is reported for some rows only, either as once, few or many, or as a class for expanded clones.

D gene: TRBD1; clone size: NA; V gene: TRBV6-5; J gene: TRBJ2-2; CDR3 protein: CASTRTGVNTGELFF; CDR3 DNA: TGTGCCAGCACCCGAACAGGGGTGAACACCGGGGAGCTGTTTTTT
D gene: NA; clone size: medium-sized; V gene: TRBV27; J gene: TRBJ2-7; CDR3 protein: CASSLWGDSYEQYF; CDR3 DNA: TGTGCCAGCAGTTTATGGGGAGACTCCTACGAGCAGTACTTC
D gene: TRBD2; clone size: NA; V gene: TRBV28; J gene: TRBJ2-7; CDR3 protein: CASSLLAGTYEQYF; CDR3 DNA: TGTGCCAGCAGCCTCCTAGCGGGAACTTACGAGCAGTACTTC
D gene: NA; clone size: medium-sized; V gene: TRBV7-4; J gene: TRBJ2-1; CDR3 protein: CASSTTRDASYNEQFF; CDR3 DNA: TGTGCCAGCAGCACCACGCGGGATGCCTCCTACAATGAGCAGTTCTTC
D gene: NA; clone size: few; V gene: TRBV14; J gene: TRBJ1-1; CDR3 protein: CASSQDYFDGGPLDTEAFF; CDR3 DNA: TGTGCCAGCAGCCAAGATTATTTTGACGGGGGTCCGCTCGACACTGAAGCTTTCTTT
D gene: NA; clone size: few; V gene: TRBV28; J gene: TRBJ1-1; CDR3 protein: CASRRESEAFF; CDR3 DNA: TGTGCCAGCCGAAGGGAGAGTGAAGCTTTCTTT
D gene: TRBD1; clone size: NA; V gene: TRBV18; J gene: TRBJ1-1; CDR3 protein: CASTGQELYTEAFF; CDR3 DNA: TGTGCCAGCACAGGACAGGAACTTTACACTGAAGCTTTCTTT
D gene: TRBD2; clone size: once; V gene: TRBV4-2; J gene: TRBJ2-1; CDR3 protein: CASSHLTSGRTNEQFF; CDR3 DNA: TGTGCCAGCAGCCACTTAACTAGCGGGAGGACAAATGAGCAGTTCTTC
D gene: TRBD1; clone size: NA; V gene: TRBV12-5; J gene: TRBJ2-7; CDR3 protein: CASGGGQVSYEQYF; CDR3 DNA: TGTGCTAGTGGTGGGGGACAGGTCTCCTACGAGCAGTACTTC
D gene: TRBD2; clone size: NA; V gene: TRBV27; J gene: TRBJ2-2; CDR3 protein: CASSLSVRLAGGGGELFF; CDR3 DNA: TGTGCCAGCAGTTTATCCGTGAGACTAGCGGGGGGAGGCGGGGAGCTGTTTTTT
D gene: NA; clone size: NA; V gene: TRBV7-9; J gene: TRBJ2-5; CDR3 protein: CASSPRTAPLQETQYF; CDR3 DNA: TGTGCCAGCAGCCCCCGGACAGCCCCACTCCAAGAGACCCAGTACTTC